The 9 T cell receptor beta chains reported below all come from one sample, sequenced in a study of siplizumab effects on memory and regulatory T cells. The method was immunoSEQ multiplex PCR; TCRdb's version includes in-frame clones alone and lacks a portion of them. The sample lists fewer than 120,000 clones, roughly 92% occurring once. Sequencing used CD4+ T cells sorted from blood. The receptors were sampled from a human donor in good health.

This chain links TRBV9 with TRBJ1-1, with D unresolved. CDR1 SGDLS and CDR2 YYNGEE come from the germline V gene. The CDR3 covers 14 residues. V lost 0 bases and J lost 10, with 16 bases in between. The DNA of the CDR3 is TGTGCCAGCAGCGTAGGGTCGGGTCCGGCAGGAGCTTTCTTT. Protein: CASSVGSGPAGAFF.

The chain couples TRBV27 to TRBJ1-6; D remains unclear. The CDR3 runs 12 residues. Germline loops: CDR1 MNHEY, CDR2 SMNVEV (reference sequence). Trimming cost V 2 bases and J 7 bases, with 3 bases left between them. The CDR3 loop is CASSLVNSPLHF. CDR3 sequence (DNA): TGTGCCAGCAGTTTAGTCAATTCACCCCTCCACTTT.

Here the CDR3 reads CASRVTGDAGNTIYF. The CDR3 bases are TGTGCCAGCAGAGTAACAGGGGATGCTGGAAACACCATATATTTT. The chain joins TRBV11-2 to TRBJ1-3; 7 nucleotides align to TRBD1. From germline, CDR1 is SGHAT and CDR2 FQNNGV. This CDR3 comprises 15 residues. Unmatched junction bases numbered 7, after V lost 6 bases and J lost 2 bases.

The chain uses TRBV18 and TRBJ1-2; D call uncertain. Germline V gives CDR1 KGHSH, CDR2 LQKENI. This CDR3 has 15 amino acids. V was trimmed by 0 bases and J by 7 bases, leaving 15 bases between them. Here the CDR3 reads CASSPPNSMLPGYTF. In DNA form, the CDR3 reads TGTGCCAGCTCACCACCGAACAGCATGCTGCCTGGCTACACCTTC.

The gene calls are TRBV6-5 and TRBJ1-1, with D possibly TRBD1 on 5 matching bases. Looked up from germline, CDR1 is MNHEY and CDR2 is SVGAGI. The CDR3 totals 13 residues. V lost 7 bases and J lost 0, with 9 bases in between. CDR3: CASINRLNTEAFF. The CDR3 DNA follows: TGTGCCAGCATTAACAGGTTGAACACTGAAGCTTTCTTT.

V is TRBV9 and J is TRBJ2-3; TRBD2 agrees at 7 bases. Germline V gene lookup returns CDR1 SGDLS and CDR2 YYNGEE. The ends lost 2 bases at V and 0 bases at J; junction bases unmatched: 9. The CDR3 is made up of 17 amino acids. The CDR3 DNA reads TGTGCCAGCAGCGTTGAGAGACGGGGGGTTAGCACAGATACGCAGTATTTT. It yields the protein CASSVERRGVSTDTQYF.

V is TRBV4-1 and J is TRBJ1-1; D ambiguous. Germline-derived CDR1 and CDR2 are MGHRA and YSYEKL. The germline V and J ends were trimmed by 7 bases and 2 bases, with 14 bases remaining between them. The CDR3 contains 14 residues. DNA for the CDR3: TGCGCCAGCACCTTGACCCTCCTCAACACTGAAGCTTTCTTT. Its protein is CASTLTLLNTEAFF.

The V call is TRBV6-5, the J call TRBJ2-3; perhaps D is TRBD1 or TRBD2 (5 bases each). V was clipped by 6 bases and J by 3 bases, with 16 bases between them. This CDR3 is 15 amino acids long. Per germline, CDR1 MNHEY and CDR2 SVGAGI. CDR3 DNA sequence: TGTGCCAGCAGACTCGGGGCCGCTGGTACAGATACGCAGTATTTT. Translation: CASRLGAAGTDTQYF.

V and J are TRBV4-2 and TRBJ2-7, with 13 bases aligning to TRBD2. Germline V CDR1 and CDR2: LGHNA, YNFKEQ. With V trimmed by 0 bases and J by 2 bases, 4 bases remained unmatched. CDR3 length: 17 residues. The CDR3 loop is CASSQERGLAGPYEQYF. The CDR3 DNA is TGTGCCAGCAGCCAAGAGAGGGGACTAGCGGGACCCTACGAGCAGTACTTC.